One and the same sample provided the 21 T cell receptor beta chains below, sequenced in a study of shared clonotypes between healthy human individuals. Only in-frame clones appear in the TCRdb table, and some are missing; sequencing was by immunoSEQ multiplex PCR. Of some 2,400,000 clones in the sample, about 94% were seen once. The sequenced material came from naive CD4+ T cells sorted from blood. The subset is: CD45RA+ positively selected. These receptors were taken from a man in his late teens or twenties in good health.

The V gene is TRBV4-3, the J gene TRBJ2-3; D not certain. Per the germline V gene, CDR1 is LGHNA and CDR2 is YSLEER. Trimming stripped 4 bases from V and 3 bases from J, with 11 bases between. The length of the CDR3 is 14 residues. CDR3 amino acids: CASSRDAKTDTQYF. DNA of the CDR3: TGCGCCAGCAGCCGGGATGCCAAGACAGATACGCAGTATTTT.

The rearrangement links TRBV27 to TRBJ1-5; D may be TRBD1 (6 bases). The CDR3 is made up of 19 amino acids. Trimming cost V 5 bases and J 2 bases, with 25 bases left between them. Germline CDR1 and CDR2: MNHEY and SMNVEV (reference sequence). The CDR3 here is CASSPLRGTGKQGNQPQHF. CDR3 bases: TGTGCCAGCAGTCCCCTCAGGGGCACAGGGAAGCAAGGCAATCAGCCCCAGCATTTT.

The J gene is TRBJ1-5, the V gene TRBV28; no clear D gene. Trimming pared 4 bases from V and 2 bases from J, leaving 12 bases between. Germline lookup yields CDR1 MDHEN and CDR2 SYDVKM. The CDR3 has 15 residues. The CDR3 DNA follows: TGTGCCAGCAGTTCGCCTCAGTGGGGCAATCAGCCCCAGCATTTT. The encoded protein is CASSSPQWGNQPQHF. Combining the CDR3 with reference TRBV28 and TRBJ1-5 gives the whole variable domain DVKVTQSSRYLVKRTGEKVFLECVQDMDHENMFWYRQDPGLGLRLIYFSYDVKMKEKGDIPEGYSVSREKKERFSLILESASTNQTSMYLCASSSPQWGNQPQHFGDGTRLSIL.

The genes are TRBV25-1 and TRBJ2-2; D unresolved. The CDR3 covers 13 residues. Per germline, CDR1 MGHDK and CDR2 SYGVNS. V lost 2 bases, J lost 5 bases, and 6 bases lay in between. This chain's CDR3 is CASSEDGTGELFF. CDR3 bases: TGTGCCAGCAGTGAAGACGGGACCGGGGAGCTGTTTTTT.

In regard to this clone: The same CDR3 arises from other DNA sequences in this sample as well. The chain carries TRBV5-1 and TRBJ2-1, with 7 bases fitting TRBD1. CDR1 is SGHRS, CDR2 YFSETQ, per germline. This CDR3 region has 14 residues. Unmatched junction bases numbered 3, after V lost 2 bases and J lost 4 bases. CDR3 loop: CASSFGTVYNEQFF. The CDR3 nucleotides read TGCGCCAGCAGCTTTGGGACAGTATACAATGAGCAGTTCTTC.

The chain uses TRBV30 and TRBJ2-7, with 8 positions matching TRBD2. The V gene's germline CDR1 is GTSNPN and CDR2 SVGIG (reference sequence). This CDR3 has 14 amino acids. V dropped 4 bases and J dropped 3; count of bases not matched to a gene: 8. CDR3 sequence (DNA): TGTGCCTGGAAAGAGACTAGCGTACACTACGAGCAGTACTTC. Encoded protein: CAWKETSVHYEQYF.

V gene TRBV11-2 combines with J gene TRBJ2-1; D not certain. Germline CDR1 SGHAT, CDR2 FQNNGV. The CDR3 consists of 13 residues. Trimming cost V 2 bases and J 6 bases, with 8 bases left between them. The CDR3 region is CASSLLGSNEQFF. The DNA of the CDR3 is TGTGCCAGCAGCTTACTGGGCTCCAATGAGCAGTTCTTC.

The CDR3 spells CASSSHRVLSYEQYF. CDR3 in DNA: TGTGCCAGCAGTTCCCACCGGGTCCTCTCCTACGAGCAGTACTTC. The chain uses TRBV27 and TRBJ2-7; D is undetermined. With 4 bases removed from V and 0 bases from J, the gap between germline ends came to 13 bases. The CDR3 contains 15 residues. Per germline, CDR1 MNHEY and CDR2 SMNVEV (reference sequence).

The chain recombines TRBV2 with TRBJ1-2; TRBD1 is a possible D gene (6 bases). This CDR3 is 13 amino acids long. The germline gives CDR1 SNHLY, CDR2 FYNNEI. V lost 7 bases and J 3 bases, leaving 12 bases between the germline ends. CDR3 nucleotide sequence: TGTGCCAGCAAGGGCAGGGGTGACTATGGCTACACCTTC. This sequence encodes CASKGRGDYGYTF. Together with reference TRBV2 and TRBJ1-2, the CDR3 gives the full variable domain: EPEVTQTPSHQVTQMGQEVILRCVPISNHLYFYWYRQILGQKVEFLVSFYNNEISEKSEIFDDQFSVERPDGSNFTLKIRSTKLEDSAMYFCASKGRGDYGYTFGSGTRLTVV.

Of note for this clone: Other DNA sequences in this specimen translate into the identical CDR3. This sequence joins TRBV19 and TRBJ2-2; weak D call: TRBD2 (5 bases). Germline loops: CDR1 LNHDA, CDR2 SQIVND (reference sequence). V lost 9 bases and J lost 5, with 10 bases in between. The CDR3 length is 12 residues. The CDR3 loop is CASRTDTGELFF. In DNA, the CDR3 is TGTGCCAGCCGGACTGATACCGGGGAGCTGTTTTTT.

V gene TRBV11-1 combines with J gene TRBJ2-2, with D perhaps matching TRBD1 or TRBD2 (6 bases each). The V gene lost 3 bases and the J gene lost 5 bases, with 16 bases spanning the gap. The CDR3 has 16 residues. The germline CDR1 and CDR2 sequences are SGHAT and FQDESV (reference sequence). CDR3 bases: TGTGCCAGCAGCTTTAGACAGTCGGGGGCGACCGGGGAGCTGTTTTTT. Its protein product is CASSFRQSGATGELFF.

This rearrangement joins TRBV18 to TRBJ2-7; weak D call: TRBD1 (5 bases). Germline CDR1 is KGHSH and CDR2 is LQKENI. The CDR3 spans 14 residues. The ends were cut back, 3 bases at V and 2 bases at J, with 11 bases in the middle. CDR3 DNA: TGTGCCAGCTCACCCGATCAGGGCACCTACGAGCAGTACTTC. Amino acids: CASSPDQGTYEQYF.

The chain links TRBV6-1 to TRBJ2-3; D is perhaps TRBD1 (5 bases). In germline, CDR1 is MNHNS, CDR2 SASEGT. This CDR3 contains 14 residues. Trimming took off 6 bases at V and 4 bases at J, with 14 bases between the two ends. CDR3 in amino acids: CASSSRVAADTQYF. In nucleotides, the CDR3 is TGTGCCAGCAGCTCCAGGGTAGCTGCAGATACGCAGTATTTT.

The V gene is TRBV25-1, the J gene TRBJ2-3; 10 nucleotides align to TRBD1. CDR1 and CDR2 (germline): MGHDK, SYGVNS. CDR3 length equals 15 residues. J gave up 4 bases and V 6 bases, and 7 bases lay outside the gene matches. The CDR3 DNA reads TGTGCCAGCAGCCGGGACAGGGGAAGGGCAGATACGCAGTATTTT. It yields the protein CASSRDRGRADTQYF.

V and J are TRBV4-1 and TRBJ2-1, with 8 bases matching TRBD2. The ends lost 4 bases at V and 1 base at J; junction bases unmatched: 15. The CDR3 has 19 amino acids. Germline assignment: CDR1 MGHRA and CDR2 YSYEKL. CDR3 in DNA: TGCGCCAGCAGCCCATCCCCCCGTAGCGGGGTAGTGTCCTACAATGAGCAGTTCTTC. Amino acids: CASSPSPRSGVVSYNEQFF.

The chain links TRBV18 to TRBJ2-7; D is undetermined. Germline V CDR1 and CDR2: KGHSH, LQKENI. This CDR3 contains 16 residues. V lost 0 bases and J 0 bases, leaving 12 bases between the germline ends. This chain's CDR3 is CASSPPNAPISYEQYF. The CDR3 DNA reads TGTGCCAGCTCACCACCCAATGCCCCGATCTCCTACGAGCAGTACTTC.

This clone is a singleton in its sample. The rearrangement uses TRBV11-2 and TRBJ1-6, with 9 bases fitting TRBD1. Germline-derived CDR1 and CDR2 are SGHAT and FQNNGV. Trimming removed 4 bases from V and 8 bases from J; junction bases left unmatched: 9. The CDR3 contains 16 residues. The chain's CDR3 is CASSSSDRGRDSPLHF. CDR3 nucleotide sequence: TGTGCCAGCAGCTCGTCGGACAGGGGCAGGGATTCACCCCTCCACTTT.

CDR3 sequence (DNA): TGTGCCAGCAGCTTGTCGGGAGGGCCTGAGTCCTACAATGAGCAGTTCTTC. This sequence encodes CASSLSGGPESYNEQFF. The chain combines TRBV7-9 with TRBJ2-1; 8 bases agree with TRBD2. V was pared by 3 bases and J by 1 base, with 8 bases of the junction left unmatched. The CDR3 spans 17 residues. The germline V gene encodes CDR1 SEHNR and CDR2 FQNEAQ (reference sequence).

The sample holds a few counts of this clone. This chain links TRBV6-1 with TRBJ1-5; 7 bases agree with TRBD1. Germline V gene data show CDR1 as MNHNS and CDR2 as SASEGT. The CDR3 sequence is 16 residues long. The V and J ends lost 3 bases and 7 bases, in that order; junction bases with no gene match: 12. The CDR3 DNA reads TGTGCCAGCAGTGACCTTACAGGGGTTAAAGGACAGCCCCAGCATTTT. Translation gives CASSDLTGVKGQPQHF.

The chain uses TRBV19 and TRBJ2-5; TRBD1 aligns across 9 bases. Losses at the gene ends were 3 bases for V and 4 bases for J; bases not matched to a gene: 9. In germline, CDR1 is LNHDA, CDR2 SQIVND (reference sequence). This CDR3 comprises 16 residues. This CDR3 reads CASSIDPSDRGETQYF. CDR3 DNA sequence: TGTGCCAGTAGTATCGACCCTTCGGACAGGGGAGAGACCCAGTACTTC. Filled out from reference TRBV19 and TRBJ2-5, the complete variable domain reads DGGITQSPKYLFRKEGQNVTLSCEQNLNHDAMYWYRQDPGQGLRLIYYSQIVNDFQKGDIAEGYSVSREKKESFPLTVTSAQKNPTAFYLCASSIDPSDRGETQYFGPGTRLLVL.

This sequence joins TRBV5-8 and TRBJ2-5; 9 positions agree with TRBD1. The CDR3 is 17 residues long. CDR1 SGHTS and CDR2 YDEGEE come from the germline V gene. After removal of 2 bases from V and 4 bases from J, the junction contained 12 bases not matched to a gene. The DNA for the CDR3 is TGTGCCAGCAGCTTAGACGGGACAGGGTTACTTGGAGAGACCCAGTACTTC. It encodes CASSLDGTGLLGETQYF.